Here is one T cell receptor (beta chain) with its context. No antigen is known for it. The data were obtained in a study of CD8+ T cells in alopecia areata. Points from the study as a whole: As there was one nonresponder, how baseline CD8+ expansion relates to response remains uncertain.

The treatment here: oral pan-JAK inhibitor, 5-10 mg twice daily. Trimming took 3 bases from V and 7 from J, leaving 15 bases between them. The germline CDR1 and CDR2 sequences are MGHDK and SYGVNS. This CDR3 is 14 amino acids long. Reverse transcribed after extraction, RNA yielded cDNA as the sequencing template. Method: immunoSEQ multiplex PCR; TCRdb's copy keeps in-frame clones and lacks some. The data hold fewer than 200,000 clones, with 58% observed a single time. This material consisted of CD4+ T cells sorted from blood, taken at approximately week 60, from a patient treated with tofacitinib. The chain carries TRBV25-1 and TRBJ1-1; tentatively, D is TRBD1 (5 bases). This receptor was taken from a human donor with alopecia areata. CDR3 region: CASSEGPGNREAFF. The CDR3, as DNA: TGTGCCAGCAGTGAGGGACCGGGGAATCGTGAAGCTTTCTTT.